These 9 T cell receptor beta chains came from one sample sequenced in a study of T cells of healthy individuals. TCRdb recomputed calls from the 5' RACE reads with MiXCR, one row per CDR3 protein. This table holds 100,000 or so distinct CDR3 sequences, 15% to 20% found once. These receptors were obtained from a human donor in good health.

The J gene is TRBJ2-5, the V gene TRBV29-1; the D is unclear. V lost 6 bases and J lost 2, with 16 bases in between. CDR1 and CDR2 (germline): SQVTM, ANQGSEA. The CDR3 covers 14 residues. In nucleotides, the CDR3 is TGCAGCGTCCCCCACTCTGGGTTGCAAGAGACCCAGTACTTC. It translates to CSVPHSGLQETQYF.

There are a few counts of this clonotype. The chain links TRBV19 to TRBJ1-5; a possible D gene is TRBD1 (5 bases). Germline CDR1 is LNHDA and CDR2 is SQIVND (reference sequence). V shed 4 bases and J shed 6 bases, with 10 bases lying between them. The CDR3 is 13 residues long. This CDR3 is CASSRSGGQPQHF. The CDR3 DNA reads as TGTGCCAGTAGTAGATCGGGGGGTCAGCCCCAGCATTTT.

This clonotype was recorded many times. The J gene is TRBJ1-5, the V gene TRBV19; D not resolved. V lost 3 bases and J 4 bases, leaving 4 bases between the germline ends. CDR1 and CDR2 (germline): LNHDA, SQIVND (reference sequence). The CDR3 sequence is 12 residues long. DNA for the CDR3: TGTGCCAGTAGTATGATAAATCAGCCCCAGCATTTT. Translating gives CASSMINQPQHF.

This clonotype appeared many times. This sequence joins TRBV20-1 and TRBJ1-2; possibly TRBD1 for D (5 bases). Germline CDR1 reads DFQATT; CDR2 reads SNEGSKA (reference sequence). V was cut by 5 bases and J by 8 bases, with 12 bases left in between. The CDR3 loop spans 11 amino acids. The CDR3 nucleotides read TGCAGTGCTGGTATCGCAGGGGGCTACACCTTC. Its translation is CSAGIAGGYTF.

There are many counts of this clonotype. The chain carries TRBV20-1 and TRBJ2-7; D call uncertain. CDR3 length: 12 residues. V was cut by 2 bases and J by 0 bases, with 5 bases left in between. The germline V gene has CDR1 DFQATT and CDR2 SNEGSKA (reference sequence). CDR3 nucleotide sequence: TGCAGTGCTAGACCCGACTCCTACGAGCAGTACTTC. It is translated as CSARPDSYEQYF.

This clonotype showed up just a few times. The gene calls are TRBV24-1 and TRBJ2-2; D possibly uses TRBD1 or TRBD2 (5 bases each). Trimming took 6 bases from V and 1 from J, leaving 11 bases between them. This CDR3 is built from 15 residues. Looked up from germline, CDR1 is KGHDR and CDR2 is SFDVKD. CDR3 protein: CATSHRGGNTGELFF. The CDR3 region has the DNA TGTGCCACCAGTCACCGTGGGGGGAACACCGGGGAGCTGTTTTTT.

The rearrangement links TRBV5-6 to TRBJ1-2; D may be TRBD1 (6 bases). V shed 3 bases and J shed 4 bases, with 16 bases lying between them. Germline CDR1 SGHDT, CDR2 YYEEEE. This CDR3 is 15 amino acids long. The CDR3 region has the DNA TGTGCCAGCAGCTCGTCCCCAGGGGAGGTCTATGGCTACACCTTC. Translating it yields CASSSSPGEVYGYTF.

The sample holds many counts of this clonotype. The chain uses TRBV18 and TRBJ1-5, with 9 bases aligning to TRBD1. V dropped 2 bases and J dropped 7; count of bases not matched to a gene: 6. Germline V CDR1 and CDR2: KGHSH, LQKENI. There are 15 residues in the CDR3. DNA of the CDR3: TGTGCCAGCTCACCAGGGACAGGGTTCGGACAGCCCCAGCATTTT. This sequence encodes CASSPGTGFGQPQHF.

The rearrangement links TRBV25-1 to TRBJ1-5; weak D call: TRBD1 (5 bases). Germline values: CDR1 MGHDK, CDR2 SYGVNS. The V end was cut by 6 bases, the J end by 6 bases, with 15 bases between. The CDR3 runs to 14 residues. The CDR3 region is CASSRGQGRQPQHF. CDR3 nucleotides: TGTGCCAGCAGCCGAGGGCAGGGTCGTCAGCCCCAGCATTTT.